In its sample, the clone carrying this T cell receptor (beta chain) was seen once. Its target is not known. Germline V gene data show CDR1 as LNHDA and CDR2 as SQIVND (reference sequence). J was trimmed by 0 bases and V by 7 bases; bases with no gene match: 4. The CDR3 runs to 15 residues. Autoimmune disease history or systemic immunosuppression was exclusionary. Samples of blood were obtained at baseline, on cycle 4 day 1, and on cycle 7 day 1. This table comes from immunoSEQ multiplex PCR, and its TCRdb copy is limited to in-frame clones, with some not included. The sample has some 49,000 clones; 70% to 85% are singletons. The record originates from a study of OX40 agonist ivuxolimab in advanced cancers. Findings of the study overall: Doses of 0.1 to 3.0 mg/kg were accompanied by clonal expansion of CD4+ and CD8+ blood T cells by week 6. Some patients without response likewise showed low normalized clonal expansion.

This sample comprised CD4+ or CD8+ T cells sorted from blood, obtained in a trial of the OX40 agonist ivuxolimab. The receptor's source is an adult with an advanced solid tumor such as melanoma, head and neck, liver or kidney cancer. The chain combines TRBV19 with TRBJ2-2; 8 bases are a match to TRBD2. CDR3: CASTLAGTNTGELFF. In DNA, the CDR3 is TGTGCCAGTACCTTAGCGGGGACGAACACCGGGGAGCTGTTTTTT.